This TCR beta chain originates from a study of control samples from healthy donors and cancer patients. Data came from immunoSEQ multiplex PCR; TCRdb stores just in-frame clones and leaves some out. The sample records 120,000 to 150,000 clones, 75% to 90% being singletons. Germline CDR1 reads KGHDR; CDR2 reads SFDVKD. V trimming: 1 base; J trimming: 2 bases; junction bases outside the gene matches: 5. The CDR3 is made up of 16 amino acids. This chain links TRBV24-1 with TRBJ2-7; 9 positions match TRBD1. Sequenced material: blood. This clonotype was sampled from a man aged 30 to 45 in good health. CDR3 in amino acids: CATSDFTGTGTYEQYF. CDR3 sequence (DNA): TGTGCCACCAGTGATTTTACCGGGACAGGGACCTACGAGCAGTACTTC.